This T cell receptor beta chain came from a study of blood T cell repertoires in COVID-19 (dated by TCRdb to the early 2020s). Turning to the overall study: Collaborator samples came from the United States, Italy and Spain and covered acute and convalescent phases of COVID-19. The material from the prospective study consisted of cDNA or gDNA derived from T cells, B-cell-depleted T cells, or PBMCs. The dataset comprised deeply sampled blood TCRbeta repertoires from subjects exposed to, actively infected with, or recovered from COVID-19. The repertoires were released in a freely available public database intended as a resource for research on the immune response to SARS-CoV-2. The samples were drawn from the first 160 participants of the ongoing ImmuneRACE study and from 950 to 1,500 subjects provided by 6 global collaborators. A de-identified subject ID, COVID-19 status, age in years and sex were almost always included in the sample metadata. Where available, HLA class I and class II types were taken from metadata supplied by the sample provider and were not determined by assay-based typing. Findings and caveats that apply to the study as a whole: The quantity of clinical and demographic metadata differed by source and by participant and was supplied without curation.

The immunoSEQ Assay, a bias-controlled multiplex PCR, was used to amplify TCRbeta CDR3 regions from genomic DNA. The authors' analysis ran thus. The number of nucleated cells in each sample was estimated by amplification of reference gene primers within the assay. Sequence reads were collapsed and filtered to measure the absolute abundance of every unique TCRbeta CDR3 rearrangement. For each sample, productive Simpson clonality was calculated by taking the square root of Simpson's diversity index across productive rearrangements. Imported from immuneACCESS, the table was reduced by TCRdb to in-frame sequences with V and J called. These copies leave out some clones; in studies compared against another copy, an unresolved V gene accounts for under half, and the cause of the remainder is not known. The V and J calls and the clone size are those of that table, but D and trimming were determined from the DNA. The sample includes approximately 60,000 clones, with roughly 77% observed a single time. The top ten clones comprise under 15% of the sample.

Note on this clone: No cognate antigen has been identified for it. Per-base quality was not reported, and no clone a single base away is much larger than it.

For CDR1 and CDR2, the germline V gene lists WSHSY and SAAADI. The CDR3 starts with the cysteine, ends with the phenylalanine, and has 14 residues. Just the 42-base CDR3 DNA is kept, in frame starting at base 1. Cut back by 3 bases and 5 bases, the V and J ends lie 13 bases apart. Each collaborating institution followed its own protocols to collect whole blood in K2EDTA tubes. For TCRbeta analysis, collaborator samples were shipped as frozen whole blood, as isolated PBMCs, or as DNA extracted from either sample type. Sequenced material: peripheral blood. Recombination joined TRBV10-2 with TRBJ2-5; the D segment could be TRBD2, given 7 matching bases. The TCR sequence derives from an elderly man with acute or convalescent COVID-19. The bases are TGCGCCAGCAGTGATGGCAGGGGAGGGGAGACCCAGTACTTC. Its product reads: CASSDGRGGETQYF.